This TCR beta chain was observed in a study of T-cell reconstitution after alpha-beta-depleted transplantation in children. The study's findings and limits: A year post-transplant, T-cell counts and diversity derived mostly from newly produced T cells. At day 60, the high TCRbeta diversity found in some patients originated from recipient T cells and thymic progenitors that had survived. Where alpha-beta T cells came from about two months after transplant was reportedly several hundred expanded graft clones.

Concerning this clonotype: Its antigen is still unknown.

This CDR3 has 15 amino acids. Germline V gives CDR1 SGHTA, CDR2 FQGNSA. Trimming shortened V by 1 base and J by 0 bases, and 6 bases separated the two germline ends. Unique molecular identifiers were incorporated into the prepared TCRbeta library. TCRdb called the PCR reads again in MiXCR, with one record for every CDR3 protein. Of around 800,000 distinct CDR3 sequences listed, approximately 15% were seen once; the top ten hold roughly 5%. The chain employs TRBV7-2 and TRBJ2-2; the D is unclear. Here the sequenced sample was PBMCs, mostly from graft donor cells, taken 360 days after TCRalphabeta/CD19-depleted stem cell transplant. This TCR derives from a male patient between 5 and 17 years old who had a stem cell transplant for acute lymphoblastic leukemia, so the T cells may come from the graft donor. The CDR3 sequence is CASSLEVANTGELFF. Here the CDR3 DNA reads TGTGCCAGCAGCTTAGAGGTCGCGAACACCGGGGAGCTGTTTTTT.